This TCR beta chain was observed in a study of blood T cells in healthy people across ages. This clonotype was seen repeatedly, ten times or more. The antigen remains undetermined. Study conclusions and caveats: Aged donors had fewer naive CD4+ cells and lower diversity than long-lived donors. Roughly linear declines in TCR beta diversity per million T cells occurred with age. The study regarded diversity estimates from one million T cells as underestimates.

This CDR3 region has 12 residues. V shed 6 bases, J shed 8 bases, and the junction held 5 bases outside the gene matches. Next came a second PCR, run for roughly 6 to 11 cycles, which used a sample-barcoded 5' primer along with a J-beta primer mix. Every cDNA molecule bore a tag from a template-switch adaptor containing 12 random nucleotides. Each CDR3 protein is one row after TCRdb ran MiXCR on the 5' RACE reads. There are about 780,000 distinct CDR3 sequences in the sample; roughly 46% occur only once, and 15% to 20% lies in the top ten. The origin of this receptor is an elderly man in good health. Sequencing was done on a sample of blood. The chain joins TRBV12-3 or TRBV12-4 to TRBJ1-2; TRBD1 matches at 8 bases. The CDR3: CASSLTGEGYTF. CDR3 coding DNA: TGTGCCAGCAGCTTGACAGGGGAGGGCTACACCTTC.